The 25 T cell receptor beta chains below all came from one sample that was sequenced in a study of T cells after yellow fever vaccination. Each CDR3 protein gets one entry after TCRdb re-called the 5' RACE reads with MiXCR. The sample consists of fewer than 150,000 distinct CDR3 sequences, 6.5% to 8.5% of them appearing once. Material: CD4+ T cells sorted from PBMCs, obtained 5 days after the yellow fever booster vaccination. Source of these receptors: a man younger than 40 who received the YFV17D yellow fever vaccine.

This clonotype has at least ten counts. The rearrangement joins TRBV9 to TRBJ1-2; possibly TRBD1 for D (6 bases). This CDR3 has 14 amino acids. CDR1 is SGDLS, CDR2 YYNGEE, per germline. Trimming took 0 bases from V and 5 from J, leaving 11 bases between them. CDR3 nucleotide sequence: TGTGCCAGCAGCGTAGGGCAGGGGTCATATGGCTACACCTTC. Translation gives CASSVGQGSYGYTF.

About this clonotype itself: A read error may be the cause here, since a much bigger clone is one base away. The chain carries TRBV6-1 and TRBJ2-1; D is unresolved. The CDR3 has 14 residues. V was shortened by 10 bases and J by 10 bases, with 23 bases between the two germline ends. CDR1 is MNHNS, CDR2 SASEGT, per germline. The CDR3 reads CATQSPGSVREQFF. The CDR3 DNA follows: TGTGCCACCCAATCACCCGGCAGTGTCAGGGAGCAGTTCTTC.

This clonotype was detected ten times or more. The J gene is TRBJ2-5, the V gene TRBV7-2, with D possibly matching TRBD1 (7 bases). This CDR3 is 17 amino acids long. The germline CDR1 and CDR2 sequences are SGHTA and FQGNSA. Trimming shortened V by 1 base and J by 5 bases, and 20 bases separated the two germline ends. In DNA form, the CDR3 reads TGTGCCAGCAGCTTAGGGCCGGGGGCAGGGGGTTGGGAGACCCAGTACTTC. Its translation is CASSLGPGAGGWETQYF.

This clonotype was seen ten or more times. J is TRBJ2-7 and V is TRBV12-3 or TRBV12-4, with 9 nucleotides matching TRBD2. Trimming at V came to 5 bases and at J to 6 bases, leaving 8 bases not matched to a gene. This CDR3 region has 14 residues. CDR3 nucleotide sequence: TGTGCCAGCAGTCTTGTAGCGGGAGCTGGCGAGCAGTACTTC. This sequence encodes CASSLVAGAGEQYF.

This clonotype showed up many times. The chain joins TRBV28 to TRBJ1-6; D possibly corresponds to TRBD1 (5 bases). The V gene's germline CDR1 is MDHEN and CDR2 SYDVKM. V lost 6 bases, J lost 6 bases, and 18 bases lay in between. The CDR3 is 16 amino acids. Written as DNA, the CDR3 is TGTGCCAGCAGGTCCTCTCCGGGACGGGCTAATTCACCCCTCCACTTT. Encoded protein: CASRSSPGRANSPLHF. The variable domain in full, completed from reference TRBV28 and TRBJ1-6, reads DVKVTQSSRYLVKRTGEKVFLECVQDMDHENMFWYRQDPGLGLRLIYFSYDVKMKEKGDIPEGYSVSREKKERFSLILESASTNQTSMYLCASRSSPGRANSPLHFGNGTRLTVT.

This clonotype was picked up many times. This chain connects TRBV12-3 or TRBV12-4 to TRBJ2-3; D may be TRBD2 (5 bases). The CDR3 consists of 15 residues. The germline V and J ends were trimmed by 3 bases and 2 bases, with 12 bases remaining between them. DNA for the CDR3: TGTGCCAGCAGTTTTGGAGGTGGAGACACAGATACGCAGTATTTT. This codes for CASSFGGGDTDTQYF.

This clonotype was observed many times. The chain couples TRBV19 to TRBJ2-2; D remains unclear. CDR3 length: 11 residues. V dropped 7 bases and J dropped 2 bases, with 2 bases sitting between them. Germline assignment: CDR1 LNHDA and CDR2 SQIVND (reference sequence). CDR3 amino acids: CASINTGELFF. Written as DNA, the CDR3 is TGTGCCAGTATTAACACCGGGGAGCTGTTTTTT.

At least ten counts were recorded for this clonotype. The chain combines TRBV7-6 with TRBJ2-2; D ambiguous. V lost 2 bases and J lost 8, with 9 bases in between. The CDR3 runs to 13 residues. Germline CDR1 and CDR2: SGHVS and FNYEAQ. The CDR3: CASSLREQGELFF. The CDR3 nucleotides are TGTGCCAGCAGCTTAAGGGAACAGGGGGAGCTGTTTTTT.

Ten or more counts support this clonotype. The J gene is TRBJ2-1, the V gene TRBV5-1; weak D call: TRBD2 (6 bases). CDR1 and CDR2 (germline): SGHRS, YFSETQ. The CDR3 contains 16 residues. Trimming took 0 bases from V and 1 from J, leaving 11 bases between them. The CDR3 region has the DNA TGCGCCAGCAGCTTGGCCGAGGGAGGTTCCTACAATGAGCAGTTCTTC. This encodes CASSLAEGGSYNEQFF.

This clonotype was observed at least ten times. The rearrangement links TRBV5-1 to TRBJ2-3; 7 nucleotides agree with TRBD1. V gave up 0 bases and J gave up 5 bases; unmatched junction bases: 9. This CDR3 has 16 amino acids. CDR1 is SGHRS, CDR2 YFSETQ, per germline. The CDR3 nucleotides are TGCGCCAGCAGCTTGGCCGGACGAGGGGGCCTAGATACGCAGTATTTT. The encoded protein is CASSLAGRGGLDTQYF.

A few counts support this clonotype. V is TRBV6-2 or TRBV6-3 and J is TRBJ1-5; D is undetermined. V was cut by 6 bases and J by 4 bases, with 10 bases left in between. CDR3 length: 13 amino acids. The V gene's germline CDR1 is MNHEY and CDR2 SVGEGT. As DNA, the CDR3 is TGTGCCAGCAGAGAACAGCCTAATCAGCCCCAGCATTTT. Its protein is CASREQPNQPQHF.

Ten or more counts support this clonotype. The chain is built from TRBV10-3 and TRBJ1-4; 7 nucleotides match TRBD1. Germline CDR1 is ENHRY and CDR2 is SYGVKD. The V gene end was trimmed by 6 bases and the J gene end by 3 bases; junction bases not matched to a gene: 7. The CDR3 spans 15 residues. This CDR3 reads CAIRPSGTANEKLFF. For the CDR3, the DNA is TGTGCCATCAGACCTTCTGGGACAGCTAATGAAAAACTGTTTTTT.

This clonotype was counted at least ten times. V and J are TRBV5-1 and TRBJ2-7, with D possibly being TRBD1 (5 bases). Trimming stripped 4 bases from V and 4 bases from J, with 15 bases between. CDR3 length equals 14 residues. Germline values: CDR1 SGHRS, CDR2 YFSETQ. CDR3 coding DNA: TGCGCCAGCAGCCTAGACCCGGCAGGGTACGAGCAGTACTTC. Protein sequence: CASSLDPAGYEQYF.

The CDR3 nucleotides are TGTGCCAGCATCCTCCAGGGGAACTATGGCTACACCTTC. Translating it yields CASILQGNYGYTF. The V call is TRBV7-9, the J call TRBJ1-2, with D possibly matching TRBD1 (6 bases). CDR3 length: 13 amino acids. Per the germline V gene, CDR1 is SEHNR and CDR2 is FQNEAQ (reference sequence). V was trimmed by 7 bases and J by 2 bases, leaving 11 bases between them.

Only a few counts were recorded for this clonotype. The genes are TRBV18 and TRBJ2-1; TRBD2 matches 8 bases. The CDR3 covers 16 residues. Losses at the gene ends were 0 bases for V and 4 bases for J; bases not matched to a gene: 5. The germline CDR1 and CDR2 sequences are KGHSH and LQKENI. The DNA for the CDR3 is TGTGCCAGCTCACCACCGGGACTAGATGTATACAATGAGCAGTTCTTC. Encoded protein: CASSPPGLDVYNEQFF.

Worth noting for this clonotype: A much bigger clone sits one base away, suggesting this may be a read error. This chain links TRBV12-3 or TRBV12-4 with TRBJ1-2; D remains ambiguous. The CDR3 totals 11 residues. With 4 bases removed from V and 7 bases from J, the gap between germline ends came to 7 bases. DNA of the CDR3: TGTGCCAGCAGTTCGTGGGGTGGCTACACCTTC. Protein product: CASSSWGGYTF.

This clonotype was found once. The final CDR3 position lacks the conserved phenylalanine or tryptophan, pointing to a likely read error. The DNA is left out, because the CDR3 cannot be placed on it with certainty; the CDR3 is given as TCRdb lists it. CDR3 region: CASKGLWVVL. V gene TRBV6-2 or TRBV6-3 combines with J gene TRBJ2-1. The germline V gene encodes CDR1 MNHEY and CDR2 SVGEGT. The CDR3 adds up to 10 amino acids, both ends counted.

This clonotype was seen repeatedly, ten times or more. The V and J genes are TRBV7-8 and TRBJ1-1; perhaps TRBD1 as D (5 bases). The CDR3 extends over 14 amino acids. The ends were cut back, 0 bases at V and 9 bases at J, with 14 bases in the middle. In germline, CDR1 is SGHVS, CDR2 FQNEAQ. The CDR3 nucleotides are TGTGCCAGCAGCTTAGCGAGCCGGGACGGGAAAGCTTTCTTT. Its translation: CASSLASRDGKAFF.

This clonotype has just a few counts. The chain carries TRBV18 and TRBJ2-1; unclear D gene. Germline loops: CDR1 KGHSH, CDR2 LQKENI. The V end was cut by 2 bases, the J end by 4 bases, with 15 bases between. This CDR3 has 16 residues. Written as DNA, the CDR3 is TGTGCCAGCTCACCAATAAACAGTGTAGTGTACAATGAGCAGTTCTTC. Translation gives CASSPINSVVYNEQFF.

Ten or more counts support this clonotype. The chain employs TRBV12-5 and TRBJ2-2, with D perhaps assigned TRBD1 or TRBD2 (5 bases each). Between the trimmed V and J ends, which lost 4 bases and 7 bases, there was a span of 10 bases. Per the germline V gene, CDR1 is LGHNT and CDR2 is FRNRAP. This CDR3 spans 13 amino acids. CDR3 region: CASGSGANGELFF. CDR3 DNA: TGTGCTAGTGGTTCCGGGGCGAACGGGGAGCTGTTTTTT.

This clonotype was seen at least ten times. The chain links TRBV29-1 to TRBJ1-2; tentative D call: TRBD1 (6 bases). The CDR3 is made up of 12 amino acids. V gave up 3 bases and J gave up 7 bases, with 12 bases separating them. Per germline, CDR1 SQVTM and CDR2 ANQGSEA. The CDR3 here is CSVDRGKGGYTF. The CDR3 nucleotides read TGCAGCGTTGACAGGGGAAAGGGTGGCTACACCTTC.

In its sample, this clonotype was seen once. A read error may be the cause here, since a much bigger clone is one base away. The chain links TRBV3-1 to TRBJ2-7; 8 nucleotides match TRBD2. Germline values: CDR1 LGHDT, CDR2 YNNKEL (reference sequence). CDR3 length: 16 residues. CDR3 residues: CAISQDSAGVSYEQYF. Written as DNA, the CDR3 is TGTGCCATCAGCCAAGATTCAGCGGGAGTCAGCTACGAGCAGTACTTC.

This clonotype was recorded many times. The V gene is TRBV20-1, the J gene TRBJ2-5; D unclear. The germline CDR1 and CDR2 sequences are DFQATT and SNEGSKA (reference sequence). The CDR3 has 11 amino acids. V lost 1 base and J lost 4, with 4 bases in between. The CDR3 region has the DNA TGCAGTGCTAGAGGGGGAGAGACCCAGTACTTC. It specifies CSARGGETQYF.

In this sample, this clonotype turned up many times. The V gene is TRBV18, the J gene TRBJ2-1; TRBD1 is a possible D gene (6 bases). Trimming shortened V by 7 bases and J by 0 bases, and 13 bases separated the two germline ends. Germline assignment: CDR1 KGHSH and CDR2 LQKENI. This CDR3 contains 15 residues. This CDR3 is CASWRTESSYNEQFF. CDR3 nucleotides: TGTGCCAGCTGGCGGACAGAAAGCTCCTACAATGAGCAGTTCTTC.

This clonotype has at least ten counts. The chain employs TRBV20-1 and TRBJ1-2; 9 bases match TRBD1. The CDR3 contains 13 residues. Trimming removed 5 bases from V and 7 bases from J; junction bases left unmatched: 8. Germline V gene lookup returns CDR1 DFQATT and CDR2 SNEGSKA (reference sequence). As DNA, the CDR3 is TGCAGTGCTTTCCTGACAGGGGGTGGTGGCTACACCTTC. Protein sequence: CSAFLTGGGGYTF.